The rows below give T cell receptor beta chains drawn from one sample of a study of shared clonotypes between healthy human individuals. The protocol was immunoSEQ multiplex PCR, while the TCRdb copy is restricted to in-frame clones and leaves out a portion. The sample records roughly 2 million clones, approximately 94% being singletons. The specimen sequenced was naive CD4+ T cells sorted from blood. These receptors all stem from a man aged 18 to 29 in good health. CDR3s include the opening cysteine and the closing phenylalanine or tryptophan. A D gene is named only where the DNA matches it firmly.

v_gene: TRBV10-3; d_gene: .; j_gene: TRBJ2-1; CDR3aa: CAISEDPYNEQFF; CDR3nt: TGTGCCATCAGTGAGGACCCATACAATGAGCAGTTCTTC
v_gene: TRBV4-1; d_gene: .; j_gene: TRBJ2-5; CDR3aa: CASSQDRARDQETQYF; CDR3nt: TGCGCCAGCAGCCAAGATCGTGCCCGGGACCAAGAGACCCAGTACTTC
v_gene: TRBV7-3; d_gene: TRBD1; j_gene: TRBJ2-6; CDR3aa: CASGTGSSGANVLTF; CDR3nt: TGTGCCAGTGGGACAGGGAGCTCTGGGGCCAACGTCCTGACTTTC
v_gene: TRBV20-1; d_gene: .; j_gene: TRBJ1-1; CDR3aa: CSASSEEAFF; CDR3nt: TGCAGTGCTAGCAGTGAGGAAGCTTTCTTT
v_gene: TRBV11-2; d_gene: .; j_gene: TRBJ1-5; CDR3aa: CASGAGTENQPQHF; CDR3nt: TGTGCCAGCGGGGCCGGGACGGAGAATCAGCCCCAGCATTTT
v_gene: TRBV15; d_gene: .; j_gene: TRBJ2-7; CDR3aa: CATSRAERGEQYF; CDR3nt: TGTGCCACCAGCAGGGCCGAGCGCGGTGAGCAGTACTTC
v_gene: TRBV4-3; d_gene: TRBD2; j_gene: TRBJ2-7; CDR3aa: CASSQEMSGRYEQYF; CDR3nt: TGCGCCAGCAGCCAAGAAATGAGCGGGAGATACGAGCAGTACTTC